This TCR beta chain was retrieved from a study of blood T cell repertoires in COVID-19. The overall study: The samples span acute and convalescent COVID-19 from the United States, Italy and Spain.

In the study's own analysis: Estimation of nucleated cell counts was performed using reference gene primer amplification. Produced via immunoSEQ multiplex PCR; TCRdb's table is partial and in-frame only. The D gene and trimming were derived from the DNA, and the V and J assignments and clone size from that table. The sample lists 90,000 to 95,000 clones; approximately 86% were seen once. The sequence derives from a woman in her 70s with acute or convalescent COVID-19. Sample: peripheral blood.

CDR3 DNA: TGTGCCAGCACCCTAGGACAGGGTAACAATGAGCAGTTCTTC. Translated: CASTLGQGNNEQFF. The rearrangement links TRBV7-3 to TRBJ2-1, with TRBD1 identical over 8 bases. Germline CDR1 reads SGHTA; CDR2 reads FQGTGA. V gave up 7 bases and J gave up 5 bases; unmatched junction bases: 7. This CDR3 is built from 14 residues.